This T cell receptor (beta chain) comes out of a study of T cell responses to AZD1222 COVID-19 vaccine. Study in general: The study pooled second doses at about 4 or about 12 weeks.

This CDR3 spans 15 amino acids. Per the germline V gene, CDR1 is LNHDA and CDR2 is SQIVND (reference sequence). V trimming: 6 bases; J trimming: 4 bases; junction bases outside the gene matches: 7. TCRdb keeps only in-frame clones here, not all; method: immunoSEQ multiplex PCR. The table records around 100,000 clones, about 80% of them present only once. A remark on this clone: Its antigen is as yet unknown.

Whole-study results and caveats: Possibly, clonal diversity was underestimated; donors were largely white British and included more females. In all cases, repertoires were sampled only after the peak T cell response. Nearly half of the spike-specific TCRs reportedly recognize variant regions that carry no mutations.

Sequencing was performed on peripheral blood, taken on day 0 of AZD1222 vaccination. V gene TRBV19 combines with J gene TRBJ1-5, with TRBD1 matching over 9 bases. The TCR originated in an adult in good health. DNA of the CDR3: TGTGCCAGTAGCAGGACAGGGGCCTCTAATCAGCCCCAGCATTTT. Translating gives CASSRTGASNQPQHF.